Below are 29 T cell receptor beta chains sequenced from a single sample in a study of CD8 T cells in Susac syndrome. Random hexamers primed reverse transcription of roughly 0.5 to 1 ug RNA. TCRdb recomputed calls from the immunoSEQ multiplex PCR reads with MiXCR, one row per CDR3 protein. There are about 190,000 distinct CDR3 sequences in the sample; 95% occur only once, and roughly 0.15% lies in the top ten. Sequenced: CD8+ T cells from PBMCs. Receptors were obtained from a human donor with Susac syndrome.

The chain combines TRBV11-1 with TRBJ2-1; D is unclear. CDR1 is SGHAT and CDR2 is FQDESV in the germline V gene (reference sequence). The length of the CDR3 is 15 residues. Trimming pared 1 base from V and 3 bases from J, leaving 10 bases between. CDR3 nucleotide sequence: TGTGCCAGCAGCTTAGAGCGAGCCCACTACAATGAGCAGTTCTTC. Protein product: CASSLERAHYNEQFF.

This chain connects TRBV6-2 or TRBV6-3 to TRBJ2-3; no clear D. CDR1 and CDR2 (germline): MNHEY, SVGEGT. Trimming took 6 bases from V and 6 from J, leaving 10 bases between them. The CDR3 is 12 amino acids. CDR3 DNA sequence: TGTGCCAGCAGCAACAGACGGGATACGCAGTATTTT. This sequence encodes CASSNRRDTQYF.

V usage is TRBV24-1 and J usage is TRBJ2-7, with 8 bases lining up with TRBD1. There are 16 residues in the CDR3. Germline assignment: CDR1 KGHDR and CDR2 SFDVKD. V shed 5 bases, J shed 3 bases, and the junction held 11 bases outside the gene matches. CDR3 coding DNA: TGTGCCACCAGTGTCAGGGGGCGTCGGGGTAGCTACGAGCAGTACTTC. Amino acid sequence: CATSVRGRRGSYEQYF.

The chain joins TRBV4-2 to TRBJ1-5; the match to TRBD1 covers 11 bases. The V gene's germline CDR1 is LGHNA and CDR2 YNFKEQ. V was clipped by 2 bases and J by 2 bases; unmatched bases: 5. This CDR3 spans 17 amino acids. Here the CDR3 DNA reads TGTGCCAGCAGCCAACCTCCGGGACAGGGGGGCAATCAGCCCCAGCATTTT. Translating it yields CASSQPPGQGGNQPQHF.

V gene TRBV13 combines with J gene TRBJ2-7; 9 bases match TRBD1. The germline CDR1 and CDR2 sequences are PRHDT and FYEKMQ (reference sequence). The J segment lost 5 bases and the V segment lost 5 bases, leaving 10 bases of the junction unmatched. The CDR3 length is 15 residues. The CDR3 DNA is TGTGCCAGCAGCCCTACGGGACAGGGTCAACACGAGCAGTACTTC. This translates into CASSPTGQGQHEQYF.

The chain employs TRBV5-6 and TRBJ2-7, with 8 bases matching TRBD1. The V gene's germline CDR1 is SGHDT and CDR2 YYEEEE. The CDR3 spans 16 residues. The V and J ends lost 5 bases and 5 bases, in that order; junction bases with no gene match: 15. As DNA, the CDR3 is TGTGCCAGCAGTCCCGGGACAGGAGGGTCTTTGAACGAGCAGTACTTC. It translates to CASSPGTGGSLNEQYF. Together with reference TRBV5-6 and TRBJ2-7, the CDR3 gives the full variable domain: DAGVTQSPTHLIKTRGQQVTLRCSPKSGHDTVSWYQQALGQGPQFIFQYYEEEERQRGNFPDRFSGHQFPNYSSELNVNALLLGDSALYLCASSPGTGGSLNEQYFGPGTRLTVT.

The genes are TRBV20-1 and TRBJ2-7, with TRBD2 matching over 10 bases. V was pared by 2 bases and J by 3 bases, with 10 bases of the junction left unmatched. The germline gives CDR1 DFQATT, CDR2 SNEGSKA (reference sequence). This CDR3 region has 16 residues. The CDR3 protein is CSARTGLAERNYEQYF. The CDR3, as DNA: TGCAGTGCTAGAACCGGACTAGCGGAACGTAACTACGAGCAGTACTTC.

V gene TRBV20-1 combines with J gene TRBJ2-7; 7 bases align to TRBD2. The J segment lost 4 bases and the V segment lost 2 bases, leaving 8 bases of the junction unmatched. Per the germline V gene, CDR1 is DFQATT and CDR2 is SNEGSKA (reference sequence). The CDR3 contains 14 residues. The CDR3 sequence is CSARIVGEGYEQYF. CDR3 DNA: TGCAGTGCTAGAATAGTGGGGGAGGGATACGAGCAGTACTTC.

The rearrangement joins TRBV29-1 to TRBJ1-2, with 7 bases that match TRBD1. The V gene's germline CDR1 is SQVTM and CDR2 ANQGSEA. This CDR3 region has 14 residues. Trimming removed 4 bases from V and 7 bases from J; junction bases left unmatched: 12. CDR3 region: CSVGMQGERGGYTF. The CDR3 DNA reads TGCAGCGTTGGGATGCAGGGGGAGAGAGGTGGCTACACCTTC.

This clonotype was detected once. The chain has TRBV7-3 and TRBJ2-7, with a weak D call TRBD1 (6 bases). CDR1 is SGHTA, CDR2 FQGTGA, per germline. The CDR3 is 14 amino acids. V lost 2 bases and J lost 0, with 8 bases in between. The CDR3 protein is CASSLQGNSYEQYF. The CDR3 coding sequence is TGTGCCAGCAGCTTACAGGGGAACTCCTACGAGCAGTACTTC.

This clonotype was recorded only once. The chain joins TRBV3-1 to TRBJ2-2, with unresolved D. Trimming took off 8 bases at V and 5 bases at J, with 18 bases between the two ends. This CDR3 is built from 15 residues. From germline, CDR1 is LGHDT and CDR2 YNNKEL (reference sequence). The CDR3, as DNA: TGTGCCAGCTCAGCACCGAGAGAGAGGACCGGGGAGCTGTTTTTT. Translating it yields CASSAPRERTGELFF.

The chain employs TRBV27 and TRBJ2-1; D unresolved. The ends were cut back, 5 bases at V and 6 bases at J, with 11 bases in the middle. The CDR3 is 13 residues long. Per germline, CDR1 MNHEY and CDR2 SMNVEV (reference sequence). The CDR3 DNA reads TGTGCCAGCAGTAGGGCAGTCGGCAATGAGCAGTTCTTC. Translated: CASSRAVGNEQFF.

V gene TRBV5-6 combines with J gene TRBJ1-1; D possibly corresponds to TRBD1 (5 bases). V lost 4 bases, J lost 3 bases, and 19 bases lay in between. Germline V lookup: CDR1 SGHDT, CDR2 YYEEEE. CDR3 length: 16 residues. Written as DNA, the CDR3 is TGTGCCAGCAGCCACCTCAGGGAAATGACGGACACTGAAGCTTTCTTT. Its protein product is CASSHLREMTDTEAFF.

V usage is TRBV30 and J usage is TRBJ2-7; TRBD2 aligns across 8 bases. V was clipped by 5 bases and J by 2 bases; unmatched bases: 5. Germline CDR1 GTSNPN, CDR2 SVGIG (reference sequence). The CDR3 is 13 amino acids. The CDR3 sequence is CAWAGLVAYEQYF. CDR3 DNA sequence: TGTGCCTGGGCGGGACTAGTCGCCTACGAGCAGTACTTC.

The chain links TRBV30 to TRBJ1-5; 7 nucleotides match TRBD1. This CDR3 comprises 15 residues. V lost 3 bases, J lost 4 bases, and 9 bases stayed unmatched. CDR1 and CDR2 from the germline V gene are GTSNPN and SVGIG (reference sequence). CDR3 amino acids: CAWRATGTENQPQHF. The CDR3 nucleotides read TGTGCCTGGAGAGCTACCGGGACAGAGAATCAGCCCCAGCATTTT.

V gene TRBV9 combines with J gene TRBJ2-1; D not certain. Germline values: CDR1 SGDLS, CDR2 YYNGEE. This CDR3 has 13 residues. The V end lost 3 bases, the J end lost 1 base, and 5 bases lay between the germline ends. CDR3 DNA sequence: TGTGCCAGCAGCGCTGGTTCCTACAATGAGCAGTTCTTC. It is translated as CASSAGSYNEQFF.

J is TRBJ2-1 and V is TRBV13; 10 bases line up with TRBD2. V trimming: 5 bases; J trimming: 5 bases; junction bases outside the gene matches: 6. In germline, CDR1 is PRHDT, CDR2 FYEKMQ (reference sequence). There are 15 residues in the CDR3. This CDR3 reads CASSARTSGNNEQFF. The CDR3 DNA follows: TGTGCCAGCAGCGCGCGGACTAGCGGTAACAATGAGCAGTTCTTC.

The V gene is TRBV12-5, the J gene TRBJ2-3, with 7 nucleotides matching TRBD1. V lost 1 base, J lost 2 bases, and 9 bases stayed unmatched. The V gene's germline CDR1 is LGHNT and CDR2 FRNRAP. This CDR3 spans 17 amino acids. The CDR3 nucleotides are TGTGCTAGTGGTTTGGGCCTCCGGGACAGCCCCACAGATACGCAGTATTTT. Residues: CASGLGLRDSPTDTQYF.

The chain carries TRBV28 and TRBJ2-6; D unclear. The V end lost 2 bases, the J end lost 0 bases, and 8 bases lay between the germline ends. The CDR3 has 16 amino acids. Germline V gene data show CDR1 as MDHEN and CDR2 as SYDVKM. The CDR3 sequence is CASSLGWSSGANVLTF. In DNA, the CDR3 is TGTGCCAGCAGTTTAGGTTGGAGCTCTGGGGCCAACGTCCTGACTTTC.

The chain uses TRBV14 and TRBJ1-5; possibly TRBD1 for D (5 bases). The CDR3 is 15 amino acids. V lost 3 bases to trimming and J lost 4 bases, with 13 bases between them. The V gene's germline CDR1 is SGHDN and CDR2 FVKESK. In DNA, the CDR3 is TGTGCCAGCAGCCACGGGGGACCGGGAAATCAGCCCCAGCATTTT. Amino acid sequence: CASSHGGPGNQPQHF.

This chain links TRBV12-3 or TRBV12-4 with TRBJ2-1, with D maybe TRBD2 (5 bases). Trimming removed 3 bases at V and 6 bases at J, with 9 bases between. The CDR3 has 13 residues. The CDR3 protein is CASSLSRANEQFF. As DNA, the CDR3 is TGTGCCAGCAGTTTGTCGAGGGCCAATGAGCAGTTCTTC.

In its sample, this clonotype was seen once. V is TRBV5-6 and J is TRBJ2-7; D unresolved. This CDR3 spans 14 amino acids. The V gene lost 4 bases and the J gene lost 1 base, with 12 bases spanning the gap. In germline, CDR1 is SGHDT, CDR2 YYEEEE. In nucleotides, the CDR3 is TGTGCCAGCAGCCTTCCGTCGCAATCCTACGAGCAGTACTTC. Protein product: CASSLPSQSYEQYF.

CDR3 amino acids: CASSPRLKGAFF. The DNA for the CDR3 is TGTGCCAGCAGCCCAAGACTGAAAGGAGCTTTCTTT. This chain connects TRBV4-2 to TRBJ1-1; D not resolved. V was shortened by 4 bases and J by 10 bases, with 13 bases between the two germline ends. CDR1 and CDR2 (germline): LGHNA, YNFKEQ. The CDR3 consists of 12 residues.

The V and J genes are TRBV9 and TRBJ1-3; D ambiguous. With 0 bases removed from V and 2 bases from J, the gap between germline ends came to 18 bases. The CDR3 extends over 18 amino acids. Germline V CDR1 and CDR2: SGDLS, YYNGEE. Here the CDR3 reads CASSVEANSEGTGNTIYF. For the CDR3, the DNA is TGTGCCAGCAGCGTAGAGGCCAACTCCGAGGGAACTGGAAACACCATATATTTT. Variable domain in full (rest from reference TRBV9 and TRBJ1-3): DSGVTQTPKHLITATGQRVTLRCSPRSGDLSVYWYQQSLDQGLQFLIQYYNGEERAKGNILERFSAQQFPDLHSELNLSSLELGDSALYFCASSVEANSEGTGNTIYFGEGSWLTVV.

This clonotype has just a few counts. The V call is TRBV27, the J call TRBJ2-7, with a tentative D call TRBD1 (6 bases). Trimming cost V 0 bases and J 2 bases, with 8 bases left between them. The length of the CDR3 is 14 residues. Germline loops: CDR1 MNHEY, CDR2 SMNVEV (reference sequence). The CDR3: CASSLSGQPYEQYF. The CDR3 DNA reads as TGTGCCAGCAGTTTATCGGGACAACCCTACGAGCAGTACTTC.

The rearrangement links TRBV7-9 to TRBJ2-4; D is uncertain. This CDR3 region has 10 residues. The germline gives CDR1 SEHNR, CDR2 FQNEAQ (reference sequence). Trimming shortened V by 5 bases and J by 5 bases, and 1 base separated the two germline ends. The CDR3 DNA reads TGTGCCAGCAGCGAAAACATTCAGTACTTC. It yields the protein CASSENIQYF. Combining the CDR3 with reference TRBV7-9 and TRBJ2-4 gives the whole variable domain DTGVSQNPRHKITKRGQNVTFRCDPISEHNRLYWYRQTLGQGPEFLTYFQNEAQLEKSRLLSDRFSAERPKGSFSTLEIQRTEQGDSAMYLCASSENIQYFGAGTRLSVL.

The rearrangement joins TRBV9 to TRBJ2-6; 8 nucleotides line up with TRBD1. Trimming took 3 bases from V and 2 from J; bases not matched to a gene: 16. There are 20 residues in the CDR3. Per germline, CDR1 SGDLS and CDR2 YYNGEE. CDR3 loop: CASSAQVVVQGETGANVLTF. The DNA for the CDR3 is TGTGCCAGCAGCGCCCAAGTAGTAGTACAGGGGGAGACTGGGGCCAACGTCCTGACTTTC.

The rearrangement joins TRBV7-8 to TRBJ2-5, with TRBD1 identical over 7 bases. V shed 4 bases, J shed 2 bases, and the junction held 7 bases outside the gene matches. CDR3 length equals 15 residues. Germline V gene sequence: CDR1 SGHVS, CDR2 FQNEAQ. CDR3: CASSSTGQQQETQYF. For the CDR3, the DNA is TGTGCCAGCAGCTCGACGGGACAGCAACAAGAGACCCAGTACTTC.

The CDR3 here is CAREGITYNEQFF. As DNA, the CDR3 is TGTGCCAGAGAGGGAATCACCTACAATGAGCAGTTCTTC. J is TRBJ2-1 and V is TRBV24-1, with a tentative D call TRBD2 (5 bases). The CDR3 has 13 residues. Per germline, CDR1 KGHDR and CDR2 SFDVKD. Trimming cost V 11 bases and J 2 bases, with 12 bases left between them.